Below, 22 T cell receptor beta chains from the same sample are listed, as sequenced in a study of shared T cell receptors in the human thymus. Sequencing was performed with immunoSEQ multiplex PCR; in TCRdb, only in-frame clones are kept and a portion is missing. The sample consists of hundreds of thousands of clones, approximately 90% of them appearing once. The same data also contributed to another study, on human thymus T cells.

The sequencing input was thymocytes. The receptor set was obtained from a boy in the first two years of life with a congenital heart defect.

The CDR3 protein is CASSLISGELFF. Written as DNA, the CDR3 is TGCGCCAGCAGCTTGATCTCCGGGGAGCTGTTTTTT. V gene TRBV5-1 combines with J gene TRBJ2-2; no definite D call. This CDR3 region has 12 residues. Germline V gene sequence: CDR1 SGHRS, CDR2 YFSETQ. V lost 1 base to trimming and J lost 6 bases, with 4 bases between them.

This rearrangement joins TRBV27 to TRBJ2-3; 10 bases map to TRBD2. With 8 bases clipped from V and 5 bases from J, the junction kept 10 bases outside the gene matches. Germline V gene data show CDR1 as MNHEY and CDR2 as SMNVEV (reference sequence). The CDR3 runs to 15 residues. The CDR3 bases are TGTGCCAGCTCAACCAGCGGGAGGGCCCGAGATACGCAGTATTTT. Translation: CASSTSGRARDTQYF.

The V gene is TRBV7-9, the J gene TRBJ2-7; 8 bases fit TRBD1. The CDR3 loop spans 15 amino acids. Per germline, CDR1 SEHNR and CDR2 FQNEAQ (reference sequence). Trimming at V came to 4 bases and at J to 2 bases, leaving 7 bases not matched to a gene. The CDR3 nucleotides read TGTGCCAGCAGCTACAAGGACAGGGAGGCCTACGAGCAGTACTTC. Translating gives CASSYKDREAYEQYF.

J is TRBJ2-1 and V is TRBV27; 7 positions match TRBD1. Per the germline V gene, CDR1 is MNHEY and CDR2 is SMNVEV (reference sequence). This CDR3 comprises 16 residues. The V segment lost 5 bases and the J segment 1 base; nucleotides outside the gene matches: 8. The CDR3 DNA follows: TGTGCCAGCAGTCTCTGGGACAGTGGGTCCTACAATGAGCAGTTCTTC. Its protein product is CASSLWDSGSYNEQFF.

The chain has TRBV4-1 and TRBJ2-2; 12 bases match TRBD1. The CDR3 covers 16 residues. Germline CDR1 and CDR2: MGHRA and YSYEKL. V dropped 4 bases and J dropped 9; count of bases not matched to a gene: 9. The CDR3 loop is CASSLSRGTGGRELFF. The CDR3 DNA reads TGCGCCAGCAGCCTCTCCCGCGGGACAGGGGGCCGGGAGCTGTTTTTT.

V usage is TRBV6-5 and J usage is TRBJ2-7; TRBD1 matches 7 bases. The CDR3 has 16 residues. Germline V CDR1 and CDR2: MNHEY, SVGAGI. The J segment lost 0 bases and the V segment lost 4 bases, leaving 9 bases of the junction unmatched. The CDR3: CASSSTDRVSSYEQYF. CDR3 DNA: TGTGCCAGCAGTTCCACAGACAGGGTGAGCTCCTACGAGCAGTACTTC.

This chain links TRBV30 with TRBJ2-2; tentatively, D is TRBD2 (5 bases). V was clipped by 0 bases and J by 3 bases, with 14 bases between them. Germline lookup yields CDR1 GTSNPN and CDR2 SVGIG (reference sequence). There are 16 residues in the CDR3. CDR3 nucleotide sequence: TGTGCCTGGAGTGTATCCGGGGTGGGATACACCGGGGAGCTGTTTTTT. This translates into CAWSVSGVGYTGELFF.

The chain links TRBV11-3 to TRBJ1-2; 9 bases are a match to TRBD1. The germline V gene has CDR1 SGHNT and CDR2 YENEEA. Unmatched junction bases numbered 3, after V lost 4 bases and J lost 0 bases. CDR3 length: 15 amino acids. The DNA of the CDR3 is TGTGCCAGCAGCTCTCGGACAGGGGCTAACTATGGCTACACCTTC. It is translated as CASSSRTGANYGYTF.

This chain uses TRBV10-2 with TRBJ2-3; 7 bases align to TRBD2. The ends lost 4 bases at V and 1 base at J; junction bases unmatched: 5. CDR3 length: 15 amino acids. CDR1 and CDR2 (germline): WSHSY, SAAADI. The DNA of the CDR3 is TGCGCCAGCAGTGGGGCTAGCGGTGGCACAGATACGCAGTATTTT. This codes for CASSGASGGTDTQYF.

The chain joins TRBV25-1 to TRBJ1-1, with D possibly being TRBD1 (6 bases). The CDR3 runs 17 residues. Trimming took off 2 bases at V and 0 bases at J, with 16 bases between the two ends. In germline, CDR1 is MGHDK, CDR2 SYGVNS. CDR3 protein: CASSEPIRRGMNTEAFF. CDR3 sequence (DNA): TGTGCCAGCAGTGAACCGATCCGAAGGGGGATGAACACTGAAGCTTTCTTT.

V and J are TRBV4-3 and TRBJ1-5; D gene unclear. Germline CDR1 reads LGHNA; CDR2 reads YSLEER. The CDR3 extends over 15 amino acids. Between the trimmed V and J ends, which lost 4 bases and 3 bases, there was a span of 13 bases. The DNA for the CDR3 is TGCGCCAGCAGCCCCAAGGGCGGACTCAATCAGCCCCAGCATTTT. It codes for CASSPKGGLNQPQHF.

V gene TRBV10-3 combines with J gene TRBJ2-5; D unresolved. Germline V gene lookup returns CDR1 ENHRY and CDR2 SYGVKD. Trimming pared 2 bases from V and 2 bases from J, leaving 9 bases between. This CDR3 region has 14 residues. CDR3 sequence: CAISEDSYQETQYF. CDR3 DNA: TGTGCCATCAGTGAGGACTCCTATCAAGAGACCCAGTACTTC.

The V call is TRBV11-3, the J call TRBJ2-7; TRBD2 matches at 8 bases. V lost 5 bases to trimming and J lost 5 bases; unmatched junction nucleotides: 11. Germline-derived CDR1 and CDR2 are SGHNT and YENEEA. The CDR3 runs 15 residues. The chain's CDR3 is CASSIHPRLANEQYF. The CDR3 DNA sequence: TGTGCCAGCAGCATACACCCGAGACTAGCGAACGAGCAGTACTTC.

The J gene is TRBJ2-7, the V gene TRBV11-3, with D uncertain. Trimming cost V 7 bases and J 7 bases, with 14 bases left between them. The CDR3 sequence is 12 residues long. Per germline, CDR1 SGHNT and CDR2 YENEEA. Written as DNA, the CDR3 is TGTGCCAGCACCTCTTTTTCCGGGGAGCAGTACTTC. As protein: CASTSFSGEQYF. The full variable domain, completed using reference TRBV11-3 and TRBJ2-7, is EAGVVQSPRYKIIEKKQPVAFWCNPISGHNTLYWYLQNLGQGPELLIRYENEEAVDDSQLPKDRFSAERLKGVDSTLKIQPAELGDSAVYLCASTSFSGEQYFGPGTRLTVT.

V gene TRBV6-6 combines with J gene TRBJ2-3, with TRBD1 identical over 9 bases. The germline V gene encodes CDR1 MNHNY and CDR2 SVGAGI (reference sequence). This CDR3 has 16 residues. The V gene end was trimmed by 4 bases and the J gene end by 3 bases; junction bases not matched to a gene: 8. The CDR3 is CASSSTRGQGTDTQYF. Written as DNA, the CDR3 is TGTGCCAGCAGTTCCACCCGGGGACAGGGAACAGATACGCAGTATTTT.

This rearrangement joins TRBV29-1 to TRBJ1-1, with no clear D. The CDR3 runs 13 residues. Germline CDR1 and CDR2: SQVTM and ANQGSEA. Trimming shortened V by 5 bases and J by 0 bases, and 10 bases separated the two germline ends. The CDR3 DNA is TGCAGCGTTAAGCTACAGCTGAACACTGAAGCTTTCTTT. Its protein is CSVKLQLNTEAFF.

This chain connects TRBV7-2 to TRBJ2-1; TRBD2 agrees at 7 bases. CDR3 size: 14 residues. V dropped 6 bases and J dropped 9; count of bases not matched to a gene: 11. CDR1 is SGHTA, CDR2 FQGNSA, per germline. The CDR3: CASSGGSGTGEQFF. The CDR3 region has the DNA TGTGCCAGCAGTGGGGGAAGCGGGACTGGTGAGCAGTTCTTC.

The CDR3 nucleotides read TGTGCCAGCAGTTCCCCGGGACAGGGTCACGGCTACACCTTC. It specifies CASSSPGQGHGYTF. This rearrangement joins TRBV6-5 to TRBJ1-2, with TRBD1 matching 9 bases. CDR1 is MNHEY, CDR2 SVGAGI, per germline. The junction had 8 bases not matched to a gene; V was cut back by 4 bases and J by 8 bases. This CDR3 has 14 amino acids.

This clone has just a few counts. The rearrangement uses TRBV28 and TRBJ2-7; 12 bases fit TRBD2. Germline CDR1 MDHEN, CDR2 SYDVKM. The CDR3 is made up of 16 amino acids. V gave up 4 bases and J gave up 3 bases; unmatched junction bases: 7. CDR3 DNA: TGTGCCAGCAGTTCCCGACTAGCGGGAGCCAGCTACGAGCAGTACTTC. Translation gives CASSSRLAGASYEQYF.

The rearrangement joins TRBV27 to TRBJ1-2, with 9 positions matching TRBD1. The CDR3 is made up of 17 amino acids. Germline V gene sequence: CDR1 MNHEY, CDR2 SMNVEV (reference sequence). J gave up 4 bases and V 5 bases, and 14 bases lay outside the gene matches. The CDR3 spells CASSPKGQGPRLYGYTF. For the CDR3, the DNA is TGTGCCAGCAGTCCAAAGGGACAGGGCCCGCGACTCTATGGCTACACCTTC.

The chain employs TRBV10-1 and TRBJ1-5; TRBD1 might be the D (5 bases). V dropped 7 bases and J dropped 9 bases, with 31 bases sitting between them. The germline V gene encodes CDR1 WNHNN and CDR2 SYGVQD (reference sequence). There are 18 residues in the CDR3. In nucleotides, the CDR3 is TGCGCCAGCACCCGGGGGGACGGGCCCAGTCTGGTCGGGTGGCCCCAGCATTTT. It yields the protein CASTRGDGPSLVGWPQHF.

The chain employs TRBV7-3 and TRBJ2-2; TRBD2 is a possible D gene (6 bases). Germline V gene data show CDR1 as SGHTA and CDR2 as FQGTGA. The V gene lost 3 bases and the J gene lost 1 base, with 9 bases spanning the gap. CDR3 length: 15 amino acids. DNA of the CDR3: TGTGCCAGCAGCTTGGTAGCGGAGAACACCGGGGAGCTGTTTTTT. This translates into CASSLVAENTGELFF.